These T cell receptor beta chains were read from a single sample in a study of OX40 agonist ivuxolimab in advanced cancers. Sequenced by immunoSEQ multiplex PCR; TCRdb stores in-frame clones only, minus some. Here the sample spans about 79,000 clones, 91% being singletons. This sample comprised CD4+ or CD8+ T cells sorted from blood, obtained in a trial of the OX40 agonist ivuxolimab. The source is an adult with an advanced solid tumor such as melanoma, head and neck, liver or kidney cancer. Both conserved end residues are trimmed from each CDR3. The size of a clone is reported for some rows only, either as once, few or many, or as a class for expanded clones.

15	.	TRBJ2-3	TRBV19	ASSIGTSRIVTDTQY
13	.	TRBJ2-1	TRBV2	ASRELATAYNEQF
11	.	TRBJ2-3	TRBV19	ASNEGRTDTQY
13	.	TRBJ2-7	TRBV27	ASSLKWTGSYEQY
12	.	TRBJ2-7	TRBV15	ATSSALAGYEQY
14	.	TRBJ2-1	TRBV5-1	ASSPGRREGYNEQF
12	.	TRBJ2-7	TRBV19	ASSIRSVSYEQY
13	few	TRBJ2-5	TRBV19	ASSKVREGTETQY
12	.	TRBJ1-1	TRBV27	ASRAGSLNTEAF
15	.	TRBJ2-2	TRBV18	ASSPSGSVAGTGELF
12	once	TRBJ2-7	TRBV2	ASSDWVDSYEQY
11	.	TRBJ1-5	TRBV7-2	ASSLIADQPQH
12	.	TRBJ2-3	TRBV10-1	ASSEPGPGNTQY
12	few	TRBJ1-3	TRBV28	ASRQVFSGNTIY
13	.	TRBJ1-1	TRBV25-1	ASSAPGLRNTEAF
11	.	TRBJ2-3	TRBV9	ASGKGGTDTQY
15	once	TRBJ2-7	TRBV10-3	AISESASGIRSYEQY
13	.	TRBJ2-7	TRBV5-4	ASSTGLAVDGEQY
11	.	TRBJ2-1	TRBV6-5	ASCRTSCNEQF
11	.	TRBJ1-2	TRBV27	ASSKTGPSGYT
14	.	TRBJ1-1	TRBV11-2	ASSSTREAKNTEAF
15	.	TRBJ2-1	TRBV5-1	ASSSAPAGGGSNEQF
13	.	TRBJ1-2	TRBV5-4	ASSLIGSGTGGYT
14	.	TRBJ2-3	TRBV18	ASSAIAGGPGRDPY
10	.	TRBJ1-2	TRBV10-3	AISSGNYGYT
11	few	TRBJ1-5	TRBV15	ATSKYLGEPQH
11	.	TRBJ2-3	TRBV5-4	ASSRPDGNTQY
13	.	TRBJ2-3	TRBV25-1	ASRRSGGSTDTQY
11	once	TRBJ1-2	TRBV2	ASMPGQGYGYT
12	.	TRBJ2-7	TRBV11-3	ASSTRTVSYEQY
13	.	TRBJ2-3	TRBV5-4	ASSLGERGTDTQY
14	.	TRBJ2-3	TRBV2	ASSFMPSGRADTQY
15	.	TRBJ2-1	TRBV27	ASSFDFRGYSYNEQF
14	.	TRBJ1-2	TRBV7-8	ASSLRPGEYYYGYT
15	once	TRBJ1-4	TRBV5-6	ASSLEIPPGTNEKLF
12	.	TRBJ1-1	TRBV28	ASSLHTGGTEAF
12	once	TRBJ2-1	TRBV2	ASKAEANHNEQF
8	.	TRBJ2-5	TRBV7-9	ASGEETQY
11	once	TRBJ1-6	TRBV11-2	ASSLQSGSPLH
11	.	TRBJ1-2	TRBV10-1	ASSETGIYGYT
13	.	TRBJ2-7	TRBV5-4	ASSFRSGYAYEQY
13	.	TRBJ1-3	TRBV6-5	ASSYTGYSGNTIY
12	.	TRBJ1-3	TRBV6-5	ASKRTGVGNTIY
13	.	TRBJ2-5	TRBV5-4	ASSSRDRYQETQY
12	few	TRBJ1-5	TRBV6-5	ASSYDDREQPQH
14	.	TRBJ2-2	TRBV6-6	ASSRTSGRTTGELF
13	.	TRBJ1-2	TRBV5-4	ASSGGDRGLLGYT
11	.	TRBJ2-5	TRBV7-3	ASSTDRQQTQY
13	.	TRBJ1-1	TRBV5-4	ASSSVGREYTEAF
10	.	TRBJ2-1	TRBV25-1	ASSDSRGVEF
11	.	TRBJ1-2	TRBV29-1	SVEQDSNYGYT
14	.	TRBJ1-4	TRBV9	ASSDPLQGGTEKLF
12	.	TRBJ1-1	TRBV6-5	ASSWSLGNTEAF
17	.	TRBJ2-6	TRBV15	ATSRVLIQYGSGANVLT
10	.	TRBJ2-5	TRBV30	AWSGGEWTQY
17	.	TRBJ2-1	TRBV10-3	AIRNRTSGRALRAGLLF
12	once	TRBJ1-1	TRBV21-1	ASSSPGFDTEAF
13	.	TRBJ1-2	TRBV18	ASSPTRDRIFGYT
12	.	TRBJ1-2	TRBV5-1	ASSLGQGAYGYT